The clone carrying this T cell receptor (beta chain) is termed medium-sized (0.01 to 0.1%). This entry comes from a study of T and B cells in COVID-19 patients. Study-wide background: Comorbidities linked to unfavorable COVID-19 outcome were present in about 90% of the 20 active-infection patients.

Blood genomic DNA input for TRB amplification was roughly 250-550 ng. BIOMED2 TRB-A/B primer pools were used in multiplex TRB PCR. TCRdb itself ran the multiplex PCR reads through MiXCR, one entry per CDR3 protein. The table lists about 4,100 distinct CDR3 sequences, approximately 26% of them singletons, with around 43% in the top ten. CDR1 is SGHDT and CDR2 is YYEEEE in the germline V gene. This CDR3 has 15 amino acids. With 2 bases removed from V and 5 bases from J, the gap between germline ends came to 13 bases. V usage is TRBV5-6 and J usage is TRBJ1-4; weak D call: TRBD1 (6 bases). Source material: blood. This sequence originates from a human donor with active COVID-19. The donor label of this sample is uncertain. CDR3 amino acids: CASSFGLQGNEKLFF. CDR3 sequence (DNA): TGTGCCAGCAGCTTCGGGCTTCAGGGGAATGAAAAACTGTTTTTT.